The 11 T cell receptor beta chains reported below all come from one sample, sequenced in a study of response to subunit inactivated influenza vaccine. TCRdb analysed the RT-PCR reads with MiXCR anew, one entry per CDR3 protein. Here the sample spans fewer than 600,000 distinct CDR3 sequences, 6.5% to 8% being singletons. Specimen: PBMCs from blood, collected approximately 25 months after vaccination. The source of these receptors is a man aged 45 to 75 who received an inactivated influenza vaccine.

This clonotype occurred many times. The V and J genes are TRBV7-6 and TRBJ1-1; D is undetermined. In germline, CDR1 is SGHVS, CDR2 FNYEAQ. The CDR3 is 19 amino acids. V lost 0 bases and J lost 3, with 23 bases in between. DNA for the CDR3: TGTGCCAGCAGCTTAGCGGATGGTCAGGTTGATTTAAGGGACACTGAAGCTTTCTTT. This sequence encodes CASSLADGQVDLRDTEAFF.

Only a few counts were recorded for this clonotype. The rearrangement uses TRBV2 and TRBJ1-4; D remains unclear. The length of the CDR3 is 14 residues. The V gene lost 2 bases and the J gene lost 8 bases, with 12 bases spanning the gap. Germline loops: CDR1 SNHLY, CDR2 FYNNEI. CDR3: CASSEQGFGEKLFF. The CDR3 nucleotides are TGTGCCAGCAGTGAACAAGGGTTCGGGGAAAAACTGTTTTTT.

This clonotype was seen repeatedly, ten times or more. CDR3 coding DNA: TGCGCCAGCAGCTTGGCCGCGGGGGTCTTTGGTAGCACTGAAGCTTTCTTT. This gives the protein CASSLAAGVFGSTEAFF. V is TRBV5-1 and J is TRBJ1-1; TRBD1 is a possible D gene (5 bases). The CDR3 sequence is 17 residues long. Trimming removed 0 bases at V and 4 bases at J, with 19 bases between. CDR1 and CDR2 from the germline V gene are SGHRS and YFSETQ.

This clonotype showed up many times. The genes are TRBV21-1 and TRBJ1-2; the listed D gene, TRBD1, was not tested against the DNA. TRBV21-1 is annotated as a pseudogene. The CDR3 has 13 amino acids. The CDR3 protein is CASSNEGAGGYTF. The CDR3 DNA reads TGTGCCAGCAGCAACGAGGGGGCTGGGGGCTACACCTTC.

The chain recombines TRBV10-3 with TRBJ2-7, with 7 positions matching TRBD1. Germline loops: CDR1 ENHRY, CDR2 SYGVKD. The CDR3 is made up of 14 amino acids. Trimming at V came to 6 bases and at J to 3 bases, leaving 8 bases not matched to a gene. The DNA of the CDR3 is TGTGCCATCAGACCCCAGGGGGAATTCTACGAGCAGTACTTC. Its protein product is CAIRPQGEFYEQYF.

There are a few counts of this clonotype. The J gene is TRBJ2-7, the V gene TRBV19; tentatively, D is TRBD2 (5 bases). Germline V gene lookup returns CDR1 LNHDA and CDR2 SQIVND (reference sequence). The CDR3 runs to 15 residues. V was trimmed by 1 base and J by 5 bases, leaving 15 bases between them. The CDR3 DNA sequence: TGTGCCAGTAGTATAGGTGGCGCCTCGAGGGACGAGCAGTACTTC. Amino acids: CASSIGGASRDEQYF. Drawing the rest from reference TRBV19 and TRBJ2-7, the complete variable domain is DGGITQSPKYLFRKEGQNVTLSCEQNLNHDAMYWYRQDPGQGLRLIYYSQIVNDFQKGDIAEGYSVSREKKESFPLTVTSAQKNPTAFYLCASSIGGASRDEQYFGPGTRLTVT.

The V call is TRBV20-1, the J call TRBJ2-6, with no clear D. Trimming took off 4 bases at V and 1 base at J, with 5 bases between the two ends. Germline V lookup: CDR1 DFQATT, CDR2 SNEGSKA (reference sequence). The CDR3 has 13 amino acids. CDR3 DNA sequence: TGCAGTGCTACTAGGTCTGGGGCCAACGTCCTGACTTTC. This sequence encodes CSATRSGANVLTF.

This rearrangement joins TRBV14 to TRBJ2-5; D is possibly TRBD1 or TRBD2 (5 bases each). Trimming shortened V by 0 bases and J by 3 bases, and 8 bases separated the two germline ends. This CDR3 has 14 amino acids. Germline loops: CDR1 SGHDN, CDR2 FVKESK. DNA for the CDR3: TGTGCCAGCAGCCAAGACAGGGAGAAAGAGACCCAGTACTTC. Translation gives CASSQDREKETQYF.

The chain uses TRBV6-1 and TRBJ2-2; TRBD2 might be the D (7 bases). V was clipped by 6 bases and J by 1 base, with 12 bases between them. Per the germline V gene, CDR1 is MNHNS and CDR2 is SASEGT. CDR3 size: 15 residues. The CDR3 sequence is CASRTGGLNTGELFF. CDR3 sequence (DNA): TGTGCCAGCAGGACGGGGGGCCTGAACACCGGGGAGCTGTTTTTT.

This chain uses TRBV18 with TRBJ2-7; the D is unclear. With 2 bases removed from V and 3 bases from J, the gap between germline ends came to 11 bases. Germline V gene lookup returns CDR1 KGHSH and CDR2 LQKENI. The CDR3 has 14 residues. The DNA for the CDR3 is TGTGCCAGCTCACCAGGCGGTCTTAACTACGAGCAGTACTTC. Translation gives CASSPGGLNYEQYF.

This clonotype was seen at least ten times. The J gene is TRBJ2-7, the V gene TRBV20-1; 8 nucleotides match TRBD2. The CDR3 extends over 14 amino acids. V was pared by 5 bases and J by 2 bases, with 8 bases of the junction left unmatched. Germline values: CDR1 DFQATT, CDR2 SNEGSKA (reference sequence). The chain's CDR3 is CSASPGTRTYEQYF. The CDR3 DNA sequence: TGCAGTGCTTCCCCCGGGACTAGAACCTACGAGCAGTACTTC.